This T cell receptor (beta chain) was sequenced for a study of blood T cell repertoires in COVID-19. Whole-study context: Sites in the United States, Italy and Spain provided acute and convalescent COVID-19 samples.

Method: immunoSEQ multiplex PCR; TCRdb's copy keeps in-frame clones and lacks some. The sample contains over 250,000 clones, about 86% of which appear only once. There are 15 residues in the CDR3. After removal of 0 bases from V and 10 bases from J, the junction contained 10 bases not matched to a gene. CDR1 and CDR2 (germline): SGHTS, YDEGEE. Participants' own reports of clinical history determined their cohort assignment. The sequenced material came from PBMCs or T cells enriched from blood (not recorded which). The clonotype was recovered from a man aged 25-40 years with acute COVID-19. This chain links TRBV5-8 with TRBJ2-1, with 7 positions matching TRBD1. The CDR3 loop is CASSLERGPTKEQFF. In DNA, the CDR3 is TGTGCCAGCAGCTTGGAAAGGGGGCCGACCAAGGAGCAGTTCTTC.